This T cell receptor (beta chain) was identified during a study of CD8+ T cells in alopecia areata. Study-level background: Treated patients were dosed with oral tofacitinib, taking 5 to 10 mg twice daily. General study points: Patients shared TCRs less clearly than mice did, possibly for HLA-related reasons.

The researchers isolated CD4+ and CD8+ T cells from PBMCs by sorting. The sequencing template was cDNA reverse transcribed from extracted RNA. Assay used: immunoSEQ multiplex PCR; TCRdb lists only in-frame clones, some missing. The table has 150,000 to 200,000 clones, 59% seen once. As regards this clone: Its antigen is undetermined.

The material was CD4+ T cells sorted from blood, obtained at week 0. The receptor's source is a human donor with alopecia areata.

Here the CDR3 reads CASSPRGDRSSGANVLTF. In DNA, the CDR3 is TGCGCCAGCAGCCCGAGGGGAGATCGGTCCTCTGGGGCCAACGTCCTGACTTTC. The chain recombines TRBV5-1 with TRBJ2-6, with D perhaps given as TRBD1 or TRBD2 (5 bases each). The V and J ends lost 4 bases and 0 bases respectively, with 17 bases between them. Germline lookup yields CDR1 SGHRS and CDR2 YFSETQ. The CDR3 length is 18 residues.